This T cell receptor beta chain came from a study of neurological immune-mediated disorders. The study, taken as a whole, reports: HTLV-1-associated myelopathy displayed the greatest TCR clonal expansion, and multiple sclerosis exhibited the smallest, lower than that of healthy controls.

It was from 2 million PBMCs stored at -80 C that the unsorted libraries were obtained. By its share, this clonotype is medium-sized. What it recognizes is unknown. cDNA was made by 5'RACE with 10-nucleotide random UMIs. Per sequencing run, 15-18 subjects together gave over 160 million TCR-beta sequences. TCRdb re-called the 5' RACE reads through MiXCR, storing one row per CDR3 protein. The table shows approximately 15,000 distinct CDR3 sequences, with less than 25% occurring only once. V was trimmed by 6 bases and J by 6 bases, leaving 9 bases between them. The CDR3 runs 12 residues. Sequenced sample: PBMCs. This chain links TRBV12-3 or TRBV12-4 with TRBJ1-5; D might be TRBD1 (6 bases). The sequence was collected from a man aged 50 to 59 in good health. The CDR3 protein is CASRSRGQPQHF. CDR3 DNA: TGTGCCAGCAGGTCCAGGGGTCAGCCCCAGCATTTT.